A selection of T cell receptor beta chains follows, all from one sample in a study of post-analysis software for immune sequencing data. TCRdb re-called the PCR reads through MiXCR, storing one row per CDR3 protein. The data contain hundreds of thousands of distinct CDR3 sequences, roughly three fifths of them seen just once; the ten biggest clones take up around 11%. The material sequenced was blood. These receptors were collected from a girl aged 2 to 9 with multiple sclerosis. Each CDR3 is given without its conserved first and last residue. Clone size is not always given. Where it is, it says once, few, many or a class for expanded clones.

J | size | V | CDR3
TRBJ2-3 | - | TRBV7-2 | ASSLPDTQY
TRBJ2-5 | - | TRBV20-1 | SAYSSGGEGETQY
TRBJ2-3 | few | TRBV7-2 | ASSTLHSGNAATDTQY
TRBJ2-4 | few | TRBV20-1 | SATNPGDTQY
TRBJ1-1 | - | TRBV6-6 | ASSRSSMNTEAF
TRBJ1-4 | - | TRBV20-1 | SARDGSDEKLF
TRBJ1-2 | - | TRBV5-1 | ASSLERQPGSNYGYT
TRBJ2-5 | - | TRBV12-3/TRBV12-4 | TSRQRGLGETQY
TRBJ2-4 | - | TRBV6-1 | ASSERDGPGGKSIQY
TRBJ2-7 | - | TRBV12-3/TRBV12-4 | ASSFSTGSHYEQY
TRBJ2-7 | - | TRBV5-1 | ASSLDPASDEQY
TRBJ1-2 | - | TRBV2 | ASRSTDSFYGYT
TRBJ2-1 | - | TRBV29-1 | SVEYAGLAYDEQF
TRBJ2-3 | - | TRBV5-1 | ASSPDPRGSGSSDTQY
TRBJ2-5 | many | TRBV7-2 | ASSLVGRETQY
TRBJ2-3 | - | TRBV7-6 | ASSLSRDERTDTQY
TRBJ2-5 | - | TRBV5-1 | ASSPKVIVGETQY
TRBJ2-5 | - | TRBV6-2/TRBV6-3 | ASSYSTGLAGLQETQY
TRBJ1-1 | - | TRBV6-2/TRBV6-3 | ASMDTMNTEAF
TRBJ1-2 | - | TRBV7-9 | ASSKTGGYGYT
TRBJ2-1 | - | TRBV4-2 | ASSANLYNEQF
TRBJ2-7 | - | TRBV6-1 | ASSRDLPGPGPYEQY
TRBJ2-3 | few | TRBV9 | ASSVGELLDTQY
TRBJ2-7 | few | TRBV12-3/TRBV12-4 | ASSLGRERDYEQY
TRBJ2-1 | - | TRBV10-2 | AALAGTSGYNEQF
TRBJ2-1 | - | TRBV5-1 | ASSLESRGLSSYNEQF
TRBJ2-2 | - | TRBV7-2 | ASSLRAPGELF
TRBJ2-3 | - | TRBV5-1 | ASSPGLAGLGGTDTQY
TRBJ2-7 | - | TRBV12-3/TRBV12-4 | ASSLQNRQDGEQY
TRBJ2-1 | - | TRBV6-2/TRBV6-3 | ASSWGGPPNEQF
TRBJ2-6 | - | TRBV29-1 | SVEWVSGANVLT
TRBJ2-5 | - | TRBV5-1 | ASSSGLADSSETQY
TRBJ2-3 | few | TRBV7-9 | ASSPGTPKDTQY
TRBJ2-1 | - | TRBV3-1 | ASSQGTIHNEQF
TRBJ2-6 | few | TRBV7-8 | ACGANVLT
TRBJ2-1 | - | TRBV12-3/TRBV12-4 | ASSSGYGEQF
TRBJ2-7 | few | TRBV7-9 | ASSYDLYEQY
TRBJ2-5 | few | TRBV13 | ASSPRTGLNQETQY
TRBJ2-7 | - | TRBV7-2 | ASSPGGGQY
TRBJ2-5 | few | TRBV29-1 | SVGGVPYNEQY
TRBJ1-1 | - | TRBV11-2 | ASSRTGGVGTEAF
TRBJ1-1 | few | TRBV6-5 | ASRAVGTGEGAF
TRBJ1-2 | - | TRBV20-1 | SARGTGNYGYT
- | - | TRBV5-6 | ASSFARVVEQY
TRBJ2-6 | few | TRBV29-1 | GVQGTSGANVLT
TRBJ1-1 | - | TRBV7-2 | ASSGQAKGEAF
TRBJ2-1 | few | TRBV10-1 | ASSPDWQKNEQF
TRBJ2-4 | - | TRBV14 | ASSQVQLGPQY
TRBJ1-5 | - | TRBV5-1 | ASSRGTGNQPQH
TRBJ1-6 | - | TRBV30 | AWSFGQGENSPLH
TRBJ2-1 | - | TRBV5-8 | ASSLGTVGLNEQF
TRBJ1-5 | - | TRBV20-1 | SAQGGPQPQH
TRBJ2-1 | - | TRBV6-4 | ASSDSGQDNEQF
TRBJ1-2 | - | TRBV9 | ASSPYGQGDDYT